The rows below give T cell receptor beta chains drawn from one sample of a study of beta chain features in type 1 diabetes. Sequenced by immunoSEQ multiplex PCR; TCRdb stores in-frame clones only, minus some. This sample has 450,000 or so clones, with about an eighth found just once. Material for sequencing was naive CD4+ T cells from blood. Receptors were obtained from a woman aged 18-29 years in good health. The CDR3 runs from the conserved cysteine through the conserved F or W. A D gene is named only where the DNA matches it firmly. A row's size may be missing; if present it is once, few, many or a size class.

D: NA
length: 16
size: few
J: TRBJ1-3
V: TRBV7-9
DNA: TGTGCCAGCAGCTCTCGGGGCGTAATCTCTGGAAACACCATATATTTT
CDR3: CASSSRGVISGNTIYF

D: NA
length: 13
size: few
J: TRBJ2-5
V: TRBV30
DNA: TGTGCCTGGAGGACTCGGGTCCGGGAGACCCAGTACTTC
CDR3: CAWRTRVRETQYF

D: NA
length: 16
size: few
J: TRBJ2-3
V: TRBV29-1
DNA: TGCAGCGTGGGGGTTTTGCGGCGGTCGCTTAGTGATACGCAGTATTTT
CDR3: CSVGVLRRSLSDTQYF

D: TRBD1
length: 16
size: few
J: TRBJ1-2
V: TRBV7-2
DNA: TGTGCCAGCAGCAGGGGCCCTCGACAGGGCCGCGGAGGCTACACCTTC
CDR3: CASSRGPRQGRGGYTF

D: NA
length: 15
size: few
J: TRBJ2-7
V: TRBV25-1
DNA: TGTGCCAGCAGTGCAGGACGAGTGGATTCCTACGAGCAGTACTTC
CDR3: CASSAGRVDSYEQYF

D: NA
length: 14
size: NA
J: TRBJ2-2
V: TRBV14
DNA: TGTGCCAGCAGCCAACGACAGAACACCGGGGAGCTGTTTTTT
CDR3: CASSQRQNTGELFF

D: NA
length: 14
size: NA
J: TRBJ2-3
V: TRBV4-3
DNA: TGCGCCAGCAGCCGACGCGGGACTCCGAATACGCAGTATTTT
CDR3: CASSRRGTPNTQYF

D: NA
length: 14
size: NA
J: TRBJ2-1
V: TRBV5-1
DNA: TGCGCCAGCAAGGGGCAGGGTGATAGGGATGAGCAGTTCTTC
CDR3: CASKGQGDRDEQFF

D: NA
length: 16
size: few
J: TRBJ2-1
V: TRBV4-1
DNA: TGCGCCAGCAGCCAAGATCATGGGGGGGCAGGTAATGAGCAGTTCTTC
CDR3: CASSQDHGGAGNEQFF

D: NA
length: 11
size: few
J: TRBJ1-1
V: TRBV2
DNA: TGTGCCAGCAGTCCCCGGTCGGGAGCTTTCTTT
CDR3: CASSPRSGAFF

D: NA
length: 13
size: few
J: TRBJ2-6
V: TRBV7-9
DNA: TGTGCCAGCACCCAAACTGGGGCCAACGTCCTGACTTTC
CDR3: CASTQTGANVLTF

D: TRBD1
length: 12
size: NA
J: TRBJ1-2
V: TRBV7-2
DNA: TGTGCCAGCAGCGTACAGGGGTACGGCTACACCTTC
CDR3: CASSVQGYGYTF

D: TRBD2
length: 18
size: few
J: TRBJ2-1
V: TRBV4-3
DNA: TGCGCCAGCAGCCAATCTCCCCACCTAGCGGGAGAGTTAAATGAGCAGTTCTTC
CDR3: CASSQSPHLAGELNEQFF

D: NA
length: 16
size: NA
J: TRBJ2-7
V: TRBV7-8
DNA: TGTGCCAGCAGGTTTGGCCCGTTCGGCGCGGGCTACGAGCAGTACTTC
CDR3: CASRFGPFGAGYEQYF

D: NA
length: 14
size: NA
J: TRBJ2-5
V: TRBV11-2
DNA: TGTGCCAGCAGCTTAATTCCTGGACAAGAGACCCAGTACTTC
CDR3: CASSLIPGQETQYF

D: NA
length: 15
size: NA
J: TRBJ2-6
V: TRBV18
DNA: TGTGCCAGCTCATCTACAGGGACTGGGGCCAACGTCCTGACTTTC
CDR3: CASSSTGTGANVLTF

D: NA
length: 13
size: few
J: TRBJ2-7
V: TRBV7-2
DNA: TGTGCCAGCAGCTTAGGGTCGCGGGACAAGCAGTACTTC
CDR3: CASSLGSRDKQYF

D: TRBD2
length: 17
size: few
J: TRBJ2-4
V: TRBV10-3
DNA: TGTGCCATCAGTGAGTCGATCTCTAGCGGGGCCAAAAACATTCAGTACTTC
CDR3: CAISESISSGAKNIQYF

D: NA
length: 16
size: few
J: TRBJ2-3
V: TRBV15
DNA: TGTGCCACCAGCAGAGCAGGGGGGCCGAGCACAGATACGCAGTATTTT
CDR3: CATSRAGGPSTDTQYF

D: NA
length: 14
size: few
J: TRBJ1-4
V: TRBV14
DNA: TGTGCCAGCAGCCAACGGGGAATCGGCGAAAAACTGTTTTTT
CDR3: CASSQRGIGEKLFF

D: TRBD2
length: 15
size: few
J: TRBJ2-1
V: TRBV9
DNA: TGTGCCAGCAGCCGAGGACTAGCGGGATACAATGAGCAGTTCTTC
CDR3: CASSRGLAGYNEQFF

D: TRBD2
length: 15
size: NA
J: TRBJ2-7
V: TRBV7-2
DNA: TGTGCCAGCAGCTTAGCGGGAGGGCCCCTCTACGAGCAGTACTTC
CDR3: CASSLAGGPLYEQYF

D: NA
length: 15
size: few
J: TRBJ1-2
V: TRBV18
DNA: TGTGCCAGCTCACCACCCAACGGATACTTATATGGCTACACCTTC
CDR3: CASSPPNGYLYGYTF

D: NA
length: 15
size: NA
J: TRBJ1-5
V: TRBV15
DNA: TGTGCCACCAGCAGAGGGACGGGTAGCAATCAGCCCCAGCATTTT
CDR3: CATSRGTGSNQPQHF

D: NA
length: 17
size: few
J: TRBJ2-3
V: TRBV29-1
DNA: TGCAGCGGACGGAACTCCAGGGATGTGATAGGAACAGATACGCAGTATTTT
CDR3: CSGRNSRDVIGTDTQYF

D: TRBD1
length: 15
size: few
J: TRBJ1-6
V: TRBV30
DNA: TGTGCCTGGTGTTACACTGGCAGGGACAGTTCACCCCTCCACTTT
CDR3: CAWCYTGRDSSPLHF

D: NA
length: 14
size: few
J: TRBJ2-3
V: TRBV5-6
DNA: TGTGCCAGCAGCTTCCCAGGGACGACAGATACGCAGTATTTT
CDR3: CASSFPGTTDTQYF

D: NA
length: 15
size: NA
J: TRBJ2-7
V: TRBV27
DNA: TGTGCCAGCAGCCGTAGCGGGACAGGAGCCTACGAGCAGTACTTC
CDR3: CASSRSGTGAYEQYF

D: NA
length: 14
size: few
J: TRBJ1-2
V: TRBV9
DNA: TGTGCCAGCAGACGACCCGGCGGGAGCTATGGCTACACCTTC
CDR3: CASRRPGGSYGYTF

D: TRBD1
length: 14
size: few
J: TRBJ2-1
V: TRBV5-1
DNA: TGCGCCAGCGGAAGGACAGGGGCTACGAATGAGCAGTTCTTC
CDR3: CASGRTGATNEQFF

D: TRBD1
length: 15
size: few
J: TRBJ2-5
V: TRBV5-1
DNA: TGCGCCAGCAGCTACAGGGGTTCGTACGAAGAGACCCAGTACTTC
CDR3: CASSYRGSYEETQYF

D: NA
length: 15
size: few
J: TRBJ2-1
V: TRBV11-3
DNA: TGTGCCAGCAGCGATCTAGATTTTCGGGGCAATGAGCAGTTCTTC
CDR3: CASSDLDFRGNEQFF

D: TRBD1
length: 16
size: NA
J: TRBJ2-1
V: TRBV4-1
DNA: TGCGCCAGCAGCCAAGGTCCGGGACAGCTCGTTATCGAGCAGTTCTTC
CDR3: CASSQGPGQLVIEQFF

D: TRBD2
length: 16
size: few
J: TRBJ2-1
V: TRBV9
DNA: TGTGCCAGCAGCGTAGTGGGGACTAGCGGGACCAATGAGCAGTTCTTC
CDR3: CASSVVGTSGTNEQFF

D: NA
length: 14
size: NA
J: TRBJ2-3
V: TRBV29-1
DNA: TGCAGCGTTCGGCTTACACTCTTCACAGATACGCAGTATTTT
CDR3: CSVRLTLFTDTQYF

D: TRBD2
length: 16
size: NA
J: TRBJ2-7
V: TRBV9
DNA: TGTGCCAGCAGCGTAGTTGCAGCGGGAGGGAGGGACGAGCAGTACTTC
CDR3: CASSVVAAGGRDEQYF

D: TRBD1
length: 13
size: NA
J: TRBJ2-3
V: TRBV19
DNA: TGTGCCAGCGCCGGGACAGGGAGATATACGCAGTATTTT
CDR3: CASAGTGRYTQYF

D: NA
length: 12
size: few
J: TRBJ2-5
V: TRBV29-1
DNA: TGCAGCGTTGGAAGCAGCTGGGAGACCCAGTACTTC
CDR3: CSVGSSWETQYF

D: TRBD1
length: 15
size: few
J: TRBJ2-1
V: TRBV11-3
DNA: TGTGCCAGCAGCTTAGGACAGGGGGCGAACGATGAGCAGTTCTTC
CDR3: CASSLGQGANDEQFF

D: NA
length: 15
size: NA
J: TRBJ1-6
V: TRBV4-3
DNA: TGCGCCAGCAGGTACCATTTGATGGATAATTCACCCCTCCACTTT
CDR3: CASRYHLMDNSPLHF

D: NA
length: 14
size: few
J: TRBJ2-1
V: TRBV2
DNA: TGTGCCAGCTGTACGCCGGACAGTCGCAATGAGCAGTTCTTC
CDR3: CASCTPDSRNEQFF

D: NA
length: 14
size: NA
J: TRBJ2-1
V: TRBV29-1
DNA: TGCAGCGTGAAGGACGGCTGGGGCTACAATGAGCAGTTCTTC
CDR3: CSVKDGWGYNEQFF